What follows describes a single T cell receptor (beta chain). These data are taken from a study of human T cells and chemical hapten exposure. The wider study: Reading of the patch tests, which applied 0.01% DPC to the upper back, occurred at 6 days.

Library construction involved attaching unique molecular identifiers to individual cDNA molecules, which allowed quantitative, reproducible TCR counting. A single record per CDR3 protein comes from TCRdb applying MiXCR to the RACE reads. The sample holds 180,000 or so distinct CDR3 sequences; around 30% are singletons and the top ten take under 3%. Time point: pre-sensitization, week 0. Described treatment: therapeutic diphenylcyclopropenone sensitization with weekly scalp DPC. The study drew its donors from alopecia patients who were 18 to 70 years old and suitable for DPC. The CDR3 runs 18 residues. Trimming at V came to 0 bases and at J to 0 bases, leaving 7 bases not matched to a gene. CDR1 is MGHRA and CDR2 is YSYEKL in the germline V gene.

The sequence was collected from a woman aged 25-40 years with alopecia areata. Some clones in this sample may be carry-over from other donors' samples. Material: whole blood, obtained in connection with sensitization to the hapten diphenylcyclopropenone (DPC). J is TRBJ2-2 and V is TRBV4-1; 7 nucleotides match TRBD1. The CDR3 loop reads CASSQDGTGVANTGELFF. The DNA of the CDR3 is TGCGCCAGCAGCCAAGATGGAACAGGGGTAGCGAACACCGGGGAGCTGTTTTTT.